Listed below are T cell receptor beta chains from one sample, sequenced in a study of blood T cell repertoires in COVID-19. Repertoires were generated with immunoSEQ multiplex PCR, while TCRdb's copy carries only in-frame clones and drops some. The sample has hundreds of thousands of clones, approximately 90% seen once. The sample taken for sequencing was peripheral blood. The origin of the receptors is a man aged 18 to 35 with COVID-19, enrolled during active disease. Each CDR3 is given with its conserved first and last residue. Fields, in order: CDR3 length, J gene, V gene, CDR3 protein.

12 TRBJ1-2 TRBV15 CATSRSGQGYTF
11 TRBJ1-1 TRBV3-1/TRBV3-2 CASSRAAEAFF
15 TRBJ2-3 TRBV6-5 CASSHGRGLTDTQYF
14 TRBJ2-2 TRBV19 CASSPGLATGELFF
15 TRBJ2-1 TRBV5-4 CASSSRLAGDNEQFF
16 TRBJ2-1 TRBV7-8 CASSLALGGLDNEQFF
18 TRBJ1-3 TRBV6-1 CASSEPPRQGWNGNTIYF
14 TRBJ1-1 TRBV19 CASSIRGGYTEAFF
14 TRBJ2-7 TRBV18 CASSPPTGSGEQYF
13 TRBJ2-1 TRBV7-9 CASRQATYNEQFF
14 TRBJ2-2 TRBV2 CASRGTGNTGELFF
14 TRBJ1-1 TRBV6-5 CASSYSGGRTEAFF
12 TRBJ2-4 TRBV3-1/TRBV3-2 CASRGHLNIQYF
13 TRBJ2-1 TRBV12-3/TRBV12-4 CASSSYSGNEQFF
17 TRBJ2-1 TRBV4-1 CASSPPKQVRLNNEQFF
17 TRBJ1-2 TRBV6-1 CASSDQTRTGLNYGYTF
13 TRBJ1-5 TRBV6-5 CASKGVGYQPQHF
15 TRBJ1-1 TRBV19 CASTEGTGGYTEAFF
16 TRBJ2-3 TRBV14 CASSHRTSRYTDTQYF